One TCR beta chain is described in this entry. The data stem from a study of blood T cell repertoires in COVID-19. Across the study: Samples representing acute and convalescent COVID-19 were sourced from the United States, Italy and Spain.

In assigning cohorts, the study relied on participant-reported clinical history. Per the original methods: Reference gene primer amplification in the assay estimated nucleated cell counts. The method was immunoSEQ multiplex PCR; TCRdb's version includes in-frame clones alone and lacks a portion of them. V, J and clone size derive from that table, while D and trimming were established from the DNA sequence. The sample yields roughly 220,000 clones, 88% seen once. V lost 0 bases, J lost 7 bases, and 10 bases stayed unmatched. This CDR3 has 16 residues. In germline, CDR1 is MDHEN, CDR2 SYDVKM. The genes are TRBV28 and TRBJ2-7, with 9 bases fitting TRBD2. The TCR comes from a woman aged 45-59 years with acute COVID-19. Specimen: PBMCs or T cells enriched from blood (not recorded which). The chain's CDR3 is CASSLCASGIRVEQYF. As DNA, the CDR3 is TGTGCCAGCAGTTTATGTGCTAGCGGGATAAGGGTGGAGCAGTACTTC.